These 7 T cell receptor beta chains were all obtained from the same sample, sequenced in a study of beta chain features in type 1 diabetes. Expressed TCRB transcripts were sequenced because the isolated RNA had all been reverse transcribed beforehand. TCRdb's copy holds only in-frame clones and misses some; the assay was immunoSEQ multiplex PCR. The repertoire has 250,000 to 350,000 clones, about 14% of them found once; the top ten carry about 6.6%. Sample: central memory CD4+ T cells from blood. These receptors were taken from a young man in good health.

This chain joins TRBV19 and TRBJ2-2; D remains ambiguous. The CDR3 runs 16 residues. V dropped 1 base and J dropped 6 bases, with 15 bases sitting between them. Germline loops: CDR1 LNHDA, CDR2 SQIVND (reference sequence). CDR3 nucleotides: TGTGCCAGTAGTATAGCGATAGGGATGATACCCGGGGAGCTGTTTTTT. Translation: CASSIAIGMIPGELFF. Full variable domain (outside the CDR3, taken from reference TRBV19 and TRBJ2-2): DGGITQSPKYLFRKEGQNVTLSCEQNLNHDAMYWYRQDPGQGLRLIYYSQIVNDFQKGDIAEGYSVSREKKESFPLTVTSAQKNPTAFYLCASSIAIGMIPGELFFGEGSRLTVL.

The CDR3 here is CASSTAGVADTQYF. The CDR3 DNA sequence: TGTGCCAGCTCTACAGCGGGGGTGGCAGATACGCAGTATTTT. The V gene is TRBV18, the J gene TRBJ2-3, with 8 bases identical to TRBD2. The J segment lost 4 bases and the V segment lost 6 bases, leaving 6 bases of the junction unmatched. The CDR3 totals 14 residues. CDR1 is KGHSH, CDR2 LQKENI, per germline.

The chain has TRBV9 and TRBJ2-7, with D possibly being TRBD1 or TRBD2 (7 bases each). The length of the CDR3 is 13 residues. The germline gives CDR1 SGDLS, CDR2 YYNGEE. This CDR3 is CASTSQGGDREWV. The CDR3 DNA reads TGTGCCAGCACCTCTCAAGGGGGGGACAGAGAGTGGGTC.

The rearrangement uses TRBV25-1 and TRBJ2-1; TRBD1 agrees at 10 bases. The CDR3 is made up of 16 amino acids. V was pared by 5 bases and J by 6 bases, with 10 bases of the junction left unmatched. From germline, CDR1 is MGHDK and CDR2 SYGVNS. The CDR3 DNA follows: TGTGCCAGCAGTAAGGGACAGGGGCTGGGTAGCAATGAGCAGTTCTTC. Protein: CASSKGQGLGSNEQFF.

This clone was seen at least ten times. V gene TRBV25-1 combines with J gene TRBJ2-1; D remains unclear. The CDR3 runs 11 residues. Germline V lookup: CDR1 MGHDK, CDR2 SYGVNS. V was cut by 4 bases and J by 10 bases, with 8 bases left in between. The CDR3 sequence is CASSVMLEQFF. In DNA, the CDR3 is TGTGCCAGCAGTGTCATGCTGGAGCAGTTCTTC.

This clone was seen only once. Germline and junction disagree at one end, which may indicate a read error. The V call is TRBV7-9, the J call TRBJ2-5, with no clear D. From germline, CDR1 is SEHNR and CDR2 FQNEAQ (reference sequence). The CDR3 contains 14 residues. The CDR3 loop is CASSQSLGEETQYF. DNA for the CDR3: TGCGCCAGCAGCCAATCTCTGGGTGAGGAGACCCAGTACTTC. Combining the CDR3 with reference TRBV7-9 and TRBJ2-5 gives the whole variable domain DTGVSQNPRHKITKRGQNVTFRCDPISEHNRLYWYRQTLGQGPEFLTYFQNEAQLEKSRLLSDRFSAERPKGSFSTLEIQRTEQGDSAMYLCASSQSLGEETQYFGPGTRLLVL.

This clone was detected only a few times. The chain has TRBV5-1 and TRBJ1-1; no definite D call. Germline-derived CDR1 and CDR2 are SGHRS and YFSETQ. This CDR3 is built from 14 residues. V lost 1 base and J lost 8, with 15 bases in between. The CDR3: CASSLFSAPKEAFF. The DNA of the CDR3 is TGCGCCAGCAGCTTGTTTTCGGCTCCGAAGGAAGCTTTCTTT. Supplemented by reference TRBV5-1 and TRBJ1-1, the full variable domain reads KAGVTQTPRYLIKTRGQQVTLSCSPISGHRSVSWYQQTPGQGLQFLFEYFSETQRNKGNFPGRFSGRQFSNSRSEMNVSTLELGDSALYLCASSLFSAPKEAFFGQGTRLTVV.